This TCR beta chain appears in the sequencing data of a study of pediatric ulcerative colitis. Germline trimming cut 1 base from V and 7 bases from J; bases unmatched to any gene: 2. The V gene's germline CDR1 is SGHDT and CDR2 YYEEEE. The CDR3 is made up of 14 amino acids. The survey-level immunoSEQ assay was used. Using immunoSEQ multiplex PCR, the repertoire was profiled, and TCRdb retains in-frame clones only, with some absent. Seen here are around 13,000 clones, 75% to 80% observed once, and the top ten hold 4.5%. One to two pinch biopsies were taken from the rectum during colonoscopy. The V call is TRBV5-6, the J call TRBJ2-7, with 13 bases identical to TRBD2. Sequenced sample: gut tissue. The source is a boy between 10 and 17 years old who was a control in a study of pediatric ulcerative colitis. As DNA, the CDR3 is TGTGCCAGCAGCTTGACTAGCGGGAGGGGGGAGCAGTACTTC. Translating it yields CASSLTSGRGEQYF. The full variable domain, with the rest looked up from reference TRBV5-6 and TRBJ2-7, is DAGVTQSPTHLIKTRGQQVTLRCSPKSGHDTVSWYQQALGQGPQFIFQYYEEEERQRGNFPDRFSGHQFPNYSSELNVNALLLGDSALYLCASSLTSGRGEQYFGPGTRLTVT.